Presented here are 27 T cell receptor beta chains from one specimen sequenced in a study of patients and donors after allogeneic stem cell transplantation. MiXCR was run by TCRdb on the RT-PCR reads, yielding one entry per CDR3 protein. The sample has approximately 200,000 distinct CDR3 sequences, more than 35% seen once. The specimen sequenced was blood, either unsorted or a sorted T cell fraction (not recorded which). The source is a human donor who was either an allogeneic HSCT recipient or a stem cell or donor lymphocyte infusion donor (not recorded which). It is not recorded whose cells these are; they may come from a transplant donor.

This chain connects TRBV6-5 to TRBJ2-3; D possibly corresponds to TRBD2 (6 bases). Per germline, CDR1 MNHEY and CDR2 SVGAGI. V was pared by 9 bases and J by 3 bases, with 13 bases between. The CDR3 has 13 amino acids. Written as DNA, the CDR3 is TGTGCCAGTGGTAGGCTAGCGACAGATACGCAGTATTTT. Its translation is CASGRLATDTQYF.

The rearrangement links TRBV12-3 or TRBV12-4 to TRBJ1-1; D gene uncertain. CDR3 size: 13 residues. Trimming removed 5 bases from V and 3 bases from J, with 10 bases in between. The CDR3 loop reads CASSRRVDTEAFF. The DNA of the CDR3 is TGTGCCAGCAGTCGAAGAGTAGACACTGAAGCTTTCTTT.

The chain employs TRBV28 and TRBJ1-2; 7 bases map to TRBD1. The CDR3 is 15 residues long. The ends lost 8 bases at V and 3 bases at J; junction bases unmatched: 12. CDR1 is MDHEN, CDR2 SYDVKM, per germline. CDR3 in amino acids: CASSTPRDRYYGYTF. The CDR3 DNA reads TGTGCCAGCTCGACCCCAAGGGACAGATACTATGGCTACACCTTC.

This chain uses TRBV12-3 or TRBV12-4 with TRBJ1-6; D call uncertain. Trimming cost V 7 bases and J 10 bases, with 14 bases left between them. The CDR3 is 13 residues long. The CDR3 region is CASIPAWHSPLHF. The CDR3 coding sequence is TGTGCCAGCATTCCGGCGTGGCACTCACCCCTCCACTTT.

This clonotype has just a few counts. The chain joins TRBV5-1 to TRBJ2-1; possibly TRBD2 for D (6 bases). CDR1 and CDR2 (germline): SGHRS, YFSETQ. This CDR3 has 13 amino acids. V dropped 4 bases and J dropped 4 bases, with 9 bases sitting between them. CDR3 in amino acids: CASSVGLYNEQFF. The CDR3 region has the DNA TGCGCCAGCAGCGTTGGACTATACAATGAGCAGTTCTTC.

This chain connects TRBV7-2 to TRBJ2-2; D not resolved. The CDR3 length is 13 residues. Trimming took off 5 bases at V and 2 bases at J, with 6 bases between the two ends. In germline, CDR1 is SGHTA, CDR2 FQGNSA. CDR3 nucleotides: TGTGCCAGCAGCCAAATAAACACCGGGGAGCTGTTTTTT. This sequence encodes CASSQINTGELFF.

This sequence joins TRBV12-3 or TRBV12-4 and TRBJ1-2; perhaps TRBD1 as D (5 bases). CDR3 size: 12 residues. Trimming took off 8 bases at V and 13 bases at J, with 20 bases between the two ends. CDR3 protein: CASDSTGALITF. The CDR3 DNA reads TGTGCCAGCGATAGTACAGGCGCCCTAATCACCTTC.

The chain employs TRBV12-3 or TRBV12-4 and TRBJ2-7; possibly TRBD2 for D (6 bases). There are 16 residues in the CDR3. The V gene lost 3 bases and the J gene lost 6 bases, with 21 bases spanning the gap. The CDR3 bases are TGTGCCAGCAGTTTGCGTATGGAGGGGCCACCCGGCGAGCAGTACTTC. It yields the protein CASSLRMEGPPGEQYF.

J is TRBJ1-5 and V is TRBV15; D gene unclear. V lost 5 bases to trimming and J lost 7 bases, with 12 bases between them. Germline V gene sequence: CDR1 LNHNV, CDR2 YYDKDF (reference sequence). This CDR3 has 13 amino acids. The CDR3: CATSFSKPQPQHF. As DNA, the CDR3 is TGTGCCACCAGCTTTTCTAAACCCCAGCCCCAGCATTTT.

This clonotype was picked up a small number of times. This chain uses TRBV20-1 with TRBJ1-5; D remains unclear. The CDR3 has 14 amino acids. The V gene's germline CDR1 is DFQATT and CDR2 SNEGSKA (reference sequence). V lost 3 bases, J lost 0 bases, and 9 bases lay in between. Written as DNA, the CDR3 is TGCAGTGCTAGGTCGGATAATAGCAATCAGCCCCAGCATTTT. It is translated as CSARSDNSNQPQHF.

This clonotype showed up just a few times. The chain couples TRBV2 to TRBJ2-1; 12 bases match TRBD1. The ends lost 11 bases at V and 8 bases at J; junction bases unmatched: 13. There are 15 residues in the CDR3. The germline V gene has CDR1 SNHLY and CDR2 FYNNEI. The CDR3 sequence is CAGWAGTGGSDEQFF. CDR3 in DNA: TGTGCCGGATGGGCGGGGACAGGGGGCTCCGATGAGCAGTTCTTC.

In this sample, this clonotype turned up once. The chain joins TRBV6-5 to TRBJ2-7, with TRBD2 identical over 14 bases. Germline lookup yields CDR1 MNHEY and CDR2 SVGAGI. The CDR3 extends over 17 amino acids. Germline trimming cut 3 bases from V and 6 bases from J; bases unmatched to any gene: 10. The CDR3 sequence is CASSYLTPGLAGAEQYF. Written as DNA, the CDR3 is TGTGCCAGCAGTTATCTAACACCGGGACTAGCGGGAGCCGAGCAGTACTTC.

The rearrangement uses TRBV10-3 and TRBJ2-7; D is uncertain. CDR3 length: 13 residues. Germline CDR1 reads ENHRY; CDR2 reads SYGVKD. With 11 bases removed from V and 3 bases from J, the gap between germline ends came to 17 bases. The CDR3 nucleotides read TGTGCCGTCTCGGTAGGGCCCTTCTACGAGCAGTACTTC. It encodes CAVSVGPFYEQYF.

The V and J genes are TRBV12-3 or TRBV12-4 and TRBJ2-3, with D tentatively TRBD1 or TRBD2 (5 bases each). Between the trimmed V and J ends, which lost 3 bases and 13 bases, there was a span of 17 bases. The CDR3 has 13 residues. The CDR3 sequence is CASSLVGTPEEYF. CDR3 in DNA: TGTGCCAGCAGTTTGGTAGGGACCCCCGAAGAGTATTTT.

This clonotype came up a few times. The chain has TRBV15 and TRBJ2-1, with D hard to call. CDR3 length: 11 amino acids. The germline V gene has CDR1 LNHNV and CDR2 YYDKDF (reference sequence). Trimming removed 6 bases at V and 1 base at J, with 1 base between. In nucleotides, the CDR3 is TGTGCCACCAGGTCCTACAATGAGCAGTTCTTC. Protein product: CATRSYNEQFF. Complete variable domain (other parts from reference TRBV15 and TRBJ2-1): DAMVIQNPRYQVTQFGKPVTLSCSQTLNHNVMYWYQQKSSQAPKLLFHYYDKDFNNEADTPDNFQSRRPNTSFCFLDIRSPGLGDTAMYLCATRSYNEQFFGPGTRLTVL.

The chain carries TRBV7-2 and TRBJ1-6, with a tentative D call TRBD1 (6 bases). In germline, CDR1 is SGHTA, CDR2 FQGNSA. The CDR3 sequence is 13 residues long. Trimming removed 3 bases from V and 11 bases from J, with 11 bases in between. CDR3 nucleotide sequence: TGTGCCAGCAGCTTGACAGGATTGGCACCCCTCCACTTT. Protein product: CASSLTGLAPLHF. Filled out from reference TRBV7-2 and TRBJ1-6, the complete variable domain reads GAGVSQSPSNKVTEKGKDVELRCDPISGHTALYWYRQSLGQGLEFLIYFQGNSAPDKSGLPSDRFSAERTGGSVSTLTIQRTQQEDSAVYLCASSLTGLAPLHFGNGTRLTVT.

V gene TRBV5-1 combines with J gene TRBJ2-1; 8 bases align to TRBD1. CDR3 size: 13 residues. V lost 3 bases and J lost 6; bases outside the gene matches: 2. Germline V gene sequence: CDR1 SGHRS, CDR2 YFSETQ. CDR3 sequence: CASSWDRSNEQFF. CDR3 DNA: TGCGCCAGCAGCTGGGACAGGTCCAATGAGCAGTTCTTC.

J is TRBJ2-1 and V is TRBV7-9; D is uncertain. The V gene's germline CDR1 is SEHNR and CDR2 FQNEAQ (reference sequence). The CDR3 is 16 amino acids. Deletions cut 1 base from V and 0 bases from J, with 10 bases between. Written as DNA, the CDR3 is TGTGCCAGCAGCTTAGGTGAGACTCTCTCCTACAATGAGCAGTTCTTC. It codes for CASSLGETLSYNEQFF.

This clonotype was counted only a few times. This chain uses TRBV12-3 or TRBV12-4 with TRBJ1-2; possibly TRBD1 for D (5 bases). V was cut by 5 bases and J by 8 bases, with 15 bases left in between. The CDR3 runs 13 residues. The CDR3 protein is CASSTQGSWGYTF. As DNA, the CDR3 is TGTGCCAGCAGTACCCAGGGAAGTTGGGGCTACACCTTC.

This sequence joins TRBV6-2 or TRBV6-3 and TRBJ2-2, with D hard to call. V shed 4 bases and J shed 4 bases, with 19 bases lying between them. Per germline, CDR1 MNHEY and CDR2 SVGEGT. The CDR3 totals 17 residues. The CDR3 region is CASSSSRRTPGTGELFF. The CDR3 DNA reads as TGTGCCAGCAGTTCCTCACGACGCACCCCGGGCACCGGGGAGCTGTTTTTT.

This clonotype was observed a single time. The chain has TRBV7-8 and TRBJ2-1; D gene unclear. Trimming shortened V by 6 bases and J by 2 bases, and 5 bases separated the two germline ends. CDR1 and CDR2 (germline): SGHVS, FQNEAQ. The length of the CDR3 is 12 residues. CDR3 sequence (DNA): TGTGCCAGCAGGGAACCCTACAATGAGCAGTTCTTC. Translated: CASREPYNEQFF.

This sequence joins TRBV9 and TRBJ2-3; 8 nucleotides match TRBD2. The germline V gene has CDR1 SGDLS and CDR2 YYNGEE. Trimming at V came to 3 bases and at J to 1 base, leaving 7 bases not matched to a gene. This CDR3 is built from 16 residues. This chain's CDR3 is CASSDLGTSRTDTQYF. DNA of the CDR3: TGTGCCAGCAGCGACTTAGGGACTAGTCGCACAGATACGCAGTATTTT.

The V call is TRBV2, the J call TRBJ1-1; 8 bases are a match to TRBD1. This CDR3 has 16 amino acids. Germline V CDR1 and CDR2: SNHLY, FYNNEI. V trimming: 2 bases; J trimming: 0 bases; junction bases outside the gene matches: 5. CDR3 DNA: TGTGCCAGCAGTGAACGGGCGACAGGGGTGAACACTGAAGCTTTCTTT. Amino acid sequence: CASSERATGVNTEAFF. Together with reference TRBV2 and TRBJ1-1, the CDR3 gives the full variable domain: EPEVTQTPSHQVTQMGQEVILRCVPISNHLYFYWYRQILGQKVEFLVSFYNNEISEKSEIFDDQFSVERPDGSNFTLKIRSTKLEDSAMYFCASSERATGVNTEAFFGQGTRLTVV.

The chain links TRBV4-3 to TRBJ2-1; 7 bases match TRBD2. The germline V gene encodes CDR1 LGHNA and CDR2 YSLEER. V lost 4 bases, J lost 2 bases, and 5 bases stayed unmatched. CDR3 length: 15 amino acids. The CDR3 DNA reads TGCGCCAGCAGCCGAAGAGCGGGGACCTACAATGAGCAGTTCTTC. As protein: CASSRRAGTYNEQFF.

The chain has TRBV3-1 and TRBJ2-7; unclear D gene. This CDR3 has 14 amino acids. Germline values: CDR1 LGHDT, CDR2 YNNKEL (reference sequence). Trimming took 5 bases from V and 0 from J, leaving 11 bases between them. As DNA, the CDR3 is TGTGCCAGCAGCACCGAGCGATTCTCCTACGAGCAGTACTTC. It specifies CASSTERFSYEQYF.

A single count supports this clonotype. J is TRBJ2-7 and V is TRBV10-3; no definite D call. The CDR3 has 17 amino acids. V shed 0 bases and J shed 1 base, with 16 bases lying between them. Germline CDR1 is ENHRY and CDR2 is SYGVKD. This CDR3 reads CAISESLGLTLSYEQYF. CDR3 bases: TGTGCCATCAGTGAGTCATTGGGCCTGACTCTGTCCTACGAGCAGTACTTC.

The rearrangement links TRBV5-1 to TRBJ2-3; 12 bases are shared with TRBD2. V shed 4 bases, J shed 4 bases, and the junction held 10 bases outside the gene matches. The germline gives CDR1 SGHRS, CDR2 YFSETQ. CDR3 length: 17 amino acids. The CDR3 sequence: CASSPTTSGRRPDTQYF. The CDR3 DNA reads TGCGCCAGCAGCCCGACCACTAGCGGGAGGAGGCCAGATACGCAGTATTTT.